The clone carrying this TCR beta chain was seen a single time. Antigen specificity is unknown. Profiling relied on immunoSEQ multiplex PCR, and the TCRdb table lists in-frame clones only, not all of them. The table lists approximately 130,000 clones, roughly nine tenths of them singletons. Pooling of second doses given at about 4 or about 12 weeks was done. This specimen belongs to a study of T cell responses to AZD1222 COVID-19 vaccine. Notes on the study in general: Clonal diversity may have been underestimated in mostly white British donors. Recipients of AZD1222 seropositive at baseline numbered only six or seven.

The CDR3 runs 13 residues. The germline gives CDR1 LNHDA, CDR2 SQIVND (reference sequence). V lost 5 bases, J lost 3 bases, and 10 bases lay in between. The chain uses TRBV19 and TRBJ1-2; D is uncertain. The sample was peripheral blood, taken 28 days after the second AZD1222 dose. This clonotype was obtained from an adult who received the AZD1222 COVID-19 vaccine. The CDR3 protein is CASSQPRDYGYTF. CDR3 in DNA: TGTGCCAGTAGTCAACCACGGGACTATGGCTACACCTTC.